The clone carrying this TCR beta chain occurred once. These data originate in a study of glioma-infiltrating T cells after dendritic cell vaccination. Trimming left V 2 bases short and J 2 bases short, with 10 bases between. The CDR3 is made up of 14 amino acids. Germline CDR1 and CDR2: SGHRS and YFSETQ. TCRdb keeps only in-frame clones here, not all; method: immunoSEQ multiplex PCR. The data hold 95,000 or so clones, with over 75% observed a single time. Specimen: blood, collected before dendritic cell vaccination. This sequence originates from a human donor with glioblastoma. The chain links TRBV5-1 to TRBJ1-1; D is possibly TRBD1 (6 bases). The chain's CDR3 is CASSFRGPNTEAFF. The CDR3 DNA reads as TGCGCCAGCAGCTTCAGGGGCCCTAACACTGAAGCTTTCTTT.